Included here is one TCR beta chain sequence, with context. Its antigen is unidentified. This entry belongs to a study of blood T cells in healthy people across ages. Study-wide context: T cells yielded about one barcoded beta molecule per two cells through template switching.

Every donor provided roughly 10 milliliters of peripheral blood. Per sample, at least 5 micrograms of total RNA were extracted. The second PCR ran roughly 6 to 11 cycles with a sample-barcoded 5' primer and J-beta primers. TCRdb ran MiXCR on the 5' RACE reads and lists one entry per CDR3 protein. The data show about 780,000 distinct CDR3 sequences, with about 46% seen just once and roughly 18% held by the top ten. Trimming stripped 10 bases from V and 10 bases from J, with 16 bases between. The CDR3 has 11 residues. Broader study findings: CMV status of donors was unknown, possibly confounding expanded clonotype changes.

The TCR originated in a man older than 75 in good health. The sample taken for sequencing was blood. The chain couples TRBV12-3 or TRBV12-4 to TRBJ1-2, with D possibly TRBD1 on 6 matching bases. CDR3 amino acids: CATSSGEIYTF. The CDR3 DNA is TGTGCCACCAGCTCAGGGGAGATCTACACCTTC.